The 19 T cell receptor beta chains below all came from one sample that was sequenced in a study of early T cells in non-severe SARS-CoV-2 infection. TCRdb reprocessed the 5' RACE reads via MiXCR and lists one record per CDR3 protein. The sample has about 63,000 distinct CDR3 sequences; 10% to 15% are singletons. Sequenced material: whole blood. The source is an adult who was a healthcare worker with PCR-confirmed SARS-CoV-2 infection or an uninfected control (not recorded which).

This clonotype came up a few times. Here the CDR3 reads CASSLTWTGDTEAFF. CDR3 nucleotides: TGTGCCAGCAGCCTAACCTGGACAGGGGACACTGAAGCTTTCTTT. The chain is built from TRBV9 and TRBJ1-1, with 9 bases aligning to TRBD1. Per germline, CDR1 SGDLS and CDR2 YYNGEE. The CDR3 loop spans 15 amino acids. J gave up 3 bases and V 4 bases, and 7 bases lay outside the gene matches.

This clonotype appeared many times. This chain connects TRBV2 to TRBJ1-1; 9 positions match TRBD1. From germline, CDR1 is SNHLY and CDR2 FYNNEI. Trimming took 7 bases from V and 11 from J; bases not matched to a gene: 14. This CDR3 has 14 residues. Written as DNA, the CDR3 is TGTGCCAGCAAGGTGGACAGGGGCTATACGGCGGCTTTCTTT. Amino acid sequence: CASKVDRGYTAAFF.

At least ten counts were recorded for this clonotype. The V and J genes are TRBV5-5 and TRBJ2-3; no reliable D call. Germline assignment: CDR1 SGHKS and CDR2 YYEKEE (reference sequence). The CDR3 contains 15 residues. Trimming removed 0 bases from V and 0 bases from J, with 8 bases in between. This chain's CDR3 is CASSLEVPSTDTQYF. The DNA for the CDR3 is TGTGCCAGCAGCTTGGAAGTACCAAGCACAGATACGCAGTATTTT.

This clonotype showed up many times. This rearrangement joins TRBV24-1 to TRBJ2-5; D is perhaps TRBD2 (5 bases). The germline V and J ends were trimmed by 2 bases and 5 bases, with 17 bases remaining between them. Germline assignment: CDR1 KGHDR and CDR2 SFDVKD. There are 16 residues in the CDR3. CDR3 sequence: CATSDSTLELQETQYF. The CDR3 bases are TGTGCCACCAGTGATTCTACACTAGAACTCCAGGAGACCCAGTACTTC.

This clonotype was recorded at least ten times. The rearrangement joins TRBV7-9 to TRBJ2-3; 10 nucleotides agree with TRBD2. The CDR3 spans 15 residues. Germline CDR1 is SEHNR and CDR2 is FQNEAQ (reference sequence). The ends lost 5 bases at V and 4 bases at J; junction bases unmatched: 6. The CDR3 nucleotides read TGTGCCAGCAGCCCCCAGCGGGGGGGCGCAGATACGCAGTATTTT. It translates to CASSPQRGGADTQYF.

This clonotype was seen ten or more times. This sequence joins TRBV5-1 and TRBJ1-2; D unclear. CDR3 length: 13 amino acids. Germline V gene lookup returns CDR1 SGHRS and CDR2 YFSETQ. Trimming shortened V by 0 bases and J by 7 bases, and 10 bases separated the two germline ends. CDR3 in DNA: TGCGCCAGCAGCTTGGAGGACCCGGGTGGCTACACCTTC. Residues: CASSLEDPGGYTF.

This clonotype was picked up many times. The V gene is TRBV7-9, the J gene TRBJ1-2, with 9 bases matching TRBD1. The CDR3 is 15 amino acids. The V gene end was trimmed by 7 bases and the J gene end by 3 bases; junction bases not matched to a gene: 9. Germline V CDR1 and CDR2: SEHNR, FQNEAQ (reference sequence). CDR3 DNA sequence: TGTGCCAGCACCAATGGACAGGGGATACACTATGGCTACACCTTC. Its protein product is CASTNGQGIHYGYTF.

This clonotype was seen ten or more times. The CDR3 loop is CASSHRGFRTDTQYF. The CDR3 region has the DNA TGTGCCAGCAGTCACCGGGGGTTTCGCACAGATACGCAGTATTTT. The rearrangement uses TRBV6-5 and TRBJ2-3; D may be TRBD2 (6 bases). Germline CDR1 MNHEY, CDR2 SVGAGI. The CDR3 covers 15 residues. The germline V and J ends were trimmed by 5 bases and 1 base, with 13 bases remaining between them.

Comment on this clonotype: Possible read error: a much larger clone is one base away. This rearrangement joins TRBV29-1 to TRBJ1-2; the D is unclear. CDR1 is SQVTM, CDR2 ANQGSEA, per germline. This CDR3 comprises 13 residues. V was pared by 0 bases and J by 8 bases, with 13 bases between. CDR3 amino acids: CSVEEDEIVGYTF. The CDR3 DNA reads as TGCAGCGTTGAAGAGGATGAGATCGTCGGCTACACCTTC.

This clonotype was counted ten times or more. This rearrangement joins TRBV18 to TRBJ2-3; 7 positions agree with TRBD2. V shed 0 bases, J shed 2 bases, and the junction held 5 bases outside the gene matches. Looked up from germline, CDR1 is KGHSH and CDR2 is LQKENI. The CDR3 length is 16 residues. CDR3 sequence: CASSPPSAGVTDTQYF. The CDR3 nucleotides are TGTGCCAGCTCACCACCGAGCGCGGGGGTCACAGATACGCAGTATTTT.

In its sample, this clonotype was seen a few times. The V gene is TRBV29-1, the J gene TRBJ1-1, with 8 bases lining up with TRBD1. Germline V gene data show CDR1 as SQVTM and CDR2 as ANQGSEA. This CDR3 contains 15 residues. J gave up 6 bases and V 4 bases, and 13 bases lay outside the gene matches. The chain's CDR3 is CSVAPPDRERAEAFF. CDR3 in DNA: TGCAGCGTTGCACCCCCGGACAGGGAGAGGGCTGAAGCTTTCTTT.

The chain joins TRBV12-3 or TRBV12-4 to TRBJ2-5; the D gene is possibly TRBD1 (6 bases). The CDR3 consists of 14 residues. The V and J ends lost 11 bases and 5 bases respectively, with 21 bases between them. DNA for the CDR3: TGTGCCTCAGCATTTTGGGGGCTCGGGGAGACCCAGTACTTC. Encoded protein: CASAFWGLGETQYF.

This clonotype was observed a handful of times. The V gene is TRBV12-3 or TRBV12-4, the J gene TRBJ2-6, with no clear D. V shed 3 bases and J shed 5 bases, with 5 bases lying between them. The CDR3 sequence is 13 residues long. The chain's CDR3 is CASSLSRANVLTF. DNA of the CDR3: TGTGCCAGCAGTTTGTCCAGGGCCAACGTCCTGACTTTC.

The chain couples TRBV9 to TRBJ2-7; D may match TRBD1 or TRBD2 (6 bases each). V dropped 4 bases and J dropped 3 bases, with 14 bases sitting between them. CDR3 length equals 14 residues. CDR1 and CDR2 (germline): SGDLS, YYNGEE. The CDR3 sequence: CASSPLGGLYEQYF. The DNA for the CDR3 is TGTGCCAGCAGCCCCCTCGGGGGCCTCTACGAGCAGTACTTC. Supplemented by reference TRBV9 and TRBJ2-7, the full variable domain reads DSGVTQTPKHLITATGQRVTLRCSPRSGDLSVYWYQQSLDQGLQFLIQYYNGEERAKGNILERFSAQQFPDLHSELNLSSLELGDSALYFCASSPLGGLYEQYFGPGTRLTVT.

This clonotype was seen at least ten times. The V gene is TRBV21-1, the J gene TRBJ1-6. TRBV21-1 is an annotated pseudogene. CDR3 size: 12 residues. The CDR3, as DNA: TGTGCCAGCAGCACTCGGGGAAAAGCTCTCCACTTT. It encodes CASSTRGKALHF.

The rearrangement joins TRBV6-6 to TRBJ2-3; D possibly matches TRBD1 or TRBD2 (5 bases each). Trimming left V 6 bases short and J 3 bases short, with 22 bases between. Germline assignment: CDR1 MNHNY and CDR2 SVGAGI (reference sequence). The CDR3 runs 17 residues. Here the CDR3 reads CASSQGETAPRTDTQYF. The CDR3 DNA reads TGTGCCAGCAGCCAAGGGGAGACAGCCCCTAGAACAGATACGCAGTATTTT.

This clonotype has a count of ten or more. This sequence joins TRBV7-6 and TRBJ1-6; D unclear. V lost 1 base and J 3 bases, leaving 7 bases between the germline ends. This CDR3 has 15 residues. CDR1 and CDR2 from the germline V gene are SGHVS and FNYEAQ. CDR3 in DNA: TGTGCCAGCAGCTTAGTGTCAGACTATAATTCACCCCTCCACTTT. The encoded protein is CASSLVSDYNSPLHF.

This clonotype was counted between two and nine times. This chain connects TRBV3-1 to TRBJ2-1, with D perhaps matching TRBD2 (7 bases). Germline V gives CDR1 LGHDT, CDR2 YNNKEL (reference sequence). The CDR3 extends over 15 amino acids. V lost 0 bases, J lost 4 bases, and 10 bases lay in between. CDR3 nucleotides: TGTGCCAGCAGCCAAGACGGGGGGCTTTACAATGAGCAGTTCTTC. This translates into CASSQDGGLYNEQFF.

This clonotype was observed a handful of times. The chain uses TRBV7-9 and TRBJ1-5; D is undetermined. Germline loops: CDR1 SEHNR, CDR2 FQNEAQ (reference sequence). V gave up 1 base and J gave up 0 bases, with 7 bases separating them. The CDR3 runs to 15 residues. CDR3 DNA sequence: TGTGCCAGCAGCTTAGGTGGCACTAGCAATCAGCCCCAGCATTTT. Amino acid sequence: CASSLGGTSNQPQHF.